This T cell receptor beta chain was captured by sequencing in a study of T cell responses to AZD1222 COVID-19 vaccine. Germline CDR1 is SGHVS and CDR2 is FQNEAQ. With V trimmed by 4 bases and J by 0 bases, 2 bases remained unmatched. The CDR3 runs to 14 residues. Assay: immunoSEQ multiplex PCR; the TCRdb copy retains only in-frame clones and omits some. The sample records about 84,000 clones, approximately 85% being singletons. The sequence came from an adult who received the AZD1222 COVID-19 vaccine. The V gene is TRBV7-8, the J gene TRBJ2-7, with 8 nucleotides matching TRBD1. This material consisted of peripheral blood, taken 28 days after the second AZD1222 dose. CDR3 DNA sequence: TGTGCCAGCAGCTGGACAGGGTCCTCCTACGAGCAGTACTTC. Residues: CASSWTGSSYEQYF. The full variable domain, rest sourced from reference TRBV7-8 and TRBJ2-7, is GAGVSQSPRYKVAKRGQDVALRCDPISGHVSLFWYQQALGQGPEFLTYFQNEAQLDKSGLPSDRFFAERPEGSVSTLKIQRTQQEDSAVYLCASSWTGSSYEQYFGPGTRLTVT.